This record concerns one T cell receptor beta chain sequence. Its antigen is currently unknown. This record belongs to a study of cytomegalovirus exposure and HLA in healthy donors. Vbeta (60) and Jbeta (13) primers were used in the PCR. Sequencing used immunoSEQ multiplex PCR; TCRdb keeps in-frame clones, though not all of them. Of under 250,000 clones in the sample, around 78% are singletons; the top ten hold under 2%. Study observations and caveats: Sequencing likely produced, as an artifact, a cluster of highly shared sequence variants.

V was shortened by 4 bases and J by 0 bases, with 13 bases between the two germline ends. CDR1 and CDR2 from the germline V gene are SGHDT and YYEEEE. CDR3 length: 15 residues. This clonotype originated in a man younger than 40 in good health and CMV-seronegative. Sequenced sample: PBMCs. This chain links TRBV5-6 with TRBJ1-1, with D possibly being TRBD1 (5 bases). The CDR3: CASSPVTDLNTEAFF. Written as DNA, the CDR3 is TGTGCCAGCAGCCCGGTGACAGACTTGAACACTGAAGCTTTCTTT.